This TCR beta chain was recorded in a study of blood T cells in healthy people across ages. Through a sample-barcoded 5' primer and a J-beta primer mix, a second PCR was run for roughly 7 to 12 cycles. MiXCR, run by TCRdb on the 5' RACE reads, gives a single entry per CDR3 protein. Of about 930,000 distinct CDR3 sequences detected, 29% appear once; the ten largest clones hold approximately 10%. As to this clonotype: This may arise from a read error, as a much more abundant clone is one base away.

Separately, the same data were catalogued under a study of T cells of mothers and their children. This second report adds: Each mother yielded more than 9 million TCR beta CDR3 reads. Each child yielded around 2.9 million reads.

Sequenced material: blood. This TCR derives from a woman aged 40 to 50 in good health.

The CDR3 sequence: CAGSYSNSLEQYF. The DNA for the CDR3 is TGTGCCGGCAGTTACTCAAACTCCCTCGAGCAGTACTTC. V and J are TRBV6-6 and TRBJ2-7; D unresolved. CDR3 length: 13 residues. Germline V gives CDR1 MNHNY, CDR2 SVGAGI (reference sequence).